This passage covers 29 T cell receptor beta chains from one sample sequenced in a study of shared clonotypes between healthy human individuals. TCRdb's table, derived via immunoSEQ multiplex PCR, lists solely in-frame clones and lacks some. The table records about 1.4 million clones, approximately 96% of them present only once. Sequenced input: naive CD4+ T cells sorted from blood. Subset of the sample: CD45RA+ positively selected. The receptors stem from a man younger than 45 in good health.

V is TRBV6-1 and J is TRBJ2-5; TRBD1 matches at 7 bases. There are 15 residues in the CDR3. Trimming cost V 4 bases and J 2 bases; bases outside gene matches: 7. Germline V gene lookup returns CDR1 MNHNS and CDR2 SASEGT. CDR3 nucleotides: TGTGCCAGCAGTGTCGACAGGGTCGGGCAAGAGACCCAGTACTTC. Translated: CASSVDRVGQETQYF.

The chain links TRBV6-6 to TRBJ1-2; D might be TRBD1 (5 bases). Germline V lookup: CDR1 MNHNY, CDR2 SVGAGI (reference sequence). V was shortened by 6 bases and J by 7 bases, with 18 bases between the two germline ends. The CDR3 spans 14 residues. CDR3: CASSSQGGVGGYTF. The CDR3 DNA reads as TGTGCCAGCAGCTCCCAGGGAGGGGTGGGTGGCTACACCTTC.

This sequence joins TRBV27 and TRBJ2-7; the match to TRBD2 covers 11 bases. This CDR3 spans 16 amino acids. Germline V gives CDR1 MNHEY, CDR2 SMNVEV (reference sequence). J gave up 12 bases and V 6 bases, and 19 bases lay outside the gene matches. The CDR3 sequence: CASSPTPGTSGVPRYF. The CDR3 coding sequence is TGTGCCAGCAGCCCTACTCCCGGGACTAGCGGAGTTCCAAGGTACTTC.

The V call is TRBV5-4, the J call TRBJ2-2, with 7 positions matching TRBD1. The CDR3 covers 16 residues. Germline V gene lookup returns CDR1 SGHNT and CDR2 YYREEE (reference sequence). J was trimmed by 1 base and V by 0 bases; bases with no gene match: 3. The CDR3 nucleotides are TGTGCCAGCAGCTTGGGGTCAGGGGGGAACACCGGGGAGCTGTTTTTT. Its protein product is CASSLGSGGNTGELFF. The full variable domain, in which reference TRBV5-4 and TRBJ2-2 provide the parts outside the CDR3, is ETGVTQSPTHLIKTRGQQVTLRCSSQSGHNTVSWYQQALGQGPQFIFQYYREEENGRGNFPPRFSGLQFPNYSSELNVNALELDDSALYLCASSLGSGGNTGELFFGEGSRLTVL.

In DNA, the CDR3 is TGTGCCAGCAGTTCGACAGGCTCCTACAATGAGCAGTTCTTC. Its translation: CASSSTGSYNEQFF. The chain couples TRBV6-5 to TRBJ2-1; a weak D match, TRBD1 (6 bases). Deletions cut 4 bases from V and 0 bases from J, with 7 bases between. Germline V gene data show CDR1 as MNHEY and CDR2 as SVGAGI. CDR3 length equals 14 residues.

V gene TRBV5-1 combines with J gene TRBJ2-3; D is possibly TRBD1 or TRBD2 (6 bases each). The CDR3 runs to 13 residues. Germline-derived CDR1 and CDR2 are SGHRS and YFSETQ. V lost 2 bases, J lost 7 bases, and 11 bases lay in between. The CDR3, as DNA: TGCGCCAGCAGCTTAGGGGGGTACAATACGCAGTATTTT. Protein product: CASSLGGYNTQYF.

The J gene is TRBJ1-2, the V gene TRBV5-4, with 10 bases identical to TRBD1. Germline V lookup: CDR1 SGHNT, CDR2 YYREEE (reference sequence). V lost 4 bases, J lost 8 bases, and 8 bases stayed unmatched. This CDR3 spans 14 amino acids. The DNA for the CDR3 is TGTGCCAGCAGCGGCGGGACAGGGGAGGAAGGCTACACCTTC. It encodes CASSGGTGEEGYTF.

The chain recombines TRBV28 with TRBJ2-1, with TRBD1 as a possible D gene (5 bases). Deletions cut 2 bases from V and 9 bases from J, with 8 bases between. CDR3 size: 12 residues. CDR1 and CDR2 from the germline V gene are MDHEN and SYDVKM. Written as DNA, the CDR3 is TGTGCCAGCAGTTTAATAGGGGCTGAGCAGTTCTTC. It yields the protein CASSLIGAEQFF.

This chain uses TRBV5-1 with TRBJ2-3; no definite D call. The V and J ends lost 0 bases and 1 base respectively, with 15 bases between them. The CDR3 runs to 17 residues. The germline gives CDR1 SGHRS, CDR2 YFSETQ. The DNA for the CDR3 is TGCGCCAGCAGCTTGGAGACACAGAGCCCTGGCACAGATACGCAGTATTTT. Translation gives CASSLETQSPGTDTQYF.

In DNA, the CDR3 is TGCGCCAGCAGCCTACGACAGGGCGTATGGCCCGGGGAGCTGTTTTTT. This translates into CASSLRQGVWPGELFF. This chain uses TRBV4-3 with TRBJ2-2; 7 bases line up with TRBD1. This CDR3 has 16 amino acids. J was trimmed by 6 bases and V by 4 bases; bases with no gene match: 11. CDR1 and CDR2 from the germline V gene are LGHNA and YSLEER.

V gene TRBV5-1 combines with J gene TRBJ1-2; D call uncertain. V lost 2 bases and J 8 bases, leaving 13 bases between the germline ends. This CDR3 comprises 13 residues. The V gene's germline CDR1 is SGHRS and CDR2 YFSETQ. In DNA, the CDR3 is TGCGCCAGCAGCTTAACCATGAAGTCGGGCTACACCTTC. It specifies CASSLTMKSGYTF.

The J gene is TRBJ2-1, the V gene TRBV11-3; D is perhaps TRBD1 (6 bases). V dropped 4 bases and J dropped 6 bases, with 16 bases sitting between them. Germline loops: CDR1 SGHNT, CDR2 YENEEA. This CDR3 is 15 amino acids long. The CDR3 spells CASSSVGGIGNEQFF. CDR3 coding DNA: TGTGCCAGCAGCTCAGTAGGGGGTATTGGCAATGAGCAGTTCTTC.

This clone was found once. The V gene is TRBV11-3, the J gene TRBJ2-3, with TRBD2 matching 8 bases. Germline V gene data show CDR1 as SGHNT and CDR2 as YENEEA. CDR3 length: 16 amino acids. With V trimmed by 4 bases and J by 1 base, 7 bases remained unmatched. CDR3 nucleotide sequence: TGTGCCAGCAGCTCCTCAGCGGGAGCGGGCACAGATACGCAGTATTTT. Translated: CASSSSAGAGTDTQYF.

This clone has a handful of counts. This sample also contains other DNA sequences that code for the same CDR3. The V and J genes are TRBV5-1 and TRBJ2-7; no definite D call. This CDR3 region has 13 residues. Germline V CDR1 and CDR2: SGHRS, YFSETQ. V was trimmed by 0 bases and J by 2 bases, leaving 6 bases between them. The CDR3 bases are TGCGCCAGCAGCTTGGAACGAGCCTACGAGCAGTACTTC. Amino acid sequence: CASSLERAYEQYF.

This rearrangement joins TRBV9 to TRBJ1-1; no clear D. The V end lost 0 bases, the J end lost 0 bases, and 18 bases lay between the germline ends. CDR3 size: 18 residues. Germline-derived CDR1 and CDR2 are SGDLS and YYNGEE. CDR3 sequence: CASSVATTRQFMNTEAFF. The CDR3 DNA reads TGTGCCAGCAGCGTAGCGACTACGCGGCAATTTATGAACACTGAAGCTTTCTTT. Using reference TRBV9 and TRBJ1-1 for the parts outside the CDR3, the full variable domain is DSGVTQTPKHLITATGQRVTLRCSPRSGDLSVYWYQQSLDQGLQFLIQYYNGEERAKGNILERFSAQQFPDLHSELNLSSLELGDSALYFCASSVATTRQFMNTEAFFGQGTRLTVV.

This chain links TRBV28 with TRBJ1-2; D is possibly TRBD1 (6 bases). V shed 5 bases and J shed 8 bases, with 15 bases lying between them. Per germline, CDR1 MDHEN and CDR2 SYDVKM. The CDR3 extends over 13 amino acids. The CDR3 loop is CASSPETGGGYTF. CDR3 DNA: TGTGCCAGCAGTCCGGAGACAGGAGGCGGCTACACCTTC.

The chain links TRBV6-1 to TRBJ2-7, with D perhaps TRBD1 (6 bases). Between the trimmed V and J ends, which lost 6 bases and 2 bases, there was a span of 11 bases. The CDR3 is 13 amino acids. Germline loops: CDR1 MNHNS, CDR2 SASEGT. The CDR3 region is CASSYTGTYEQYF. The CDR3 DNA sequence: TGTGCCAGCAGCTACACAGGGACCTACGAGCAGTACTTC.

This chain uses TRBV5-1 with TRBJ2-1, with 7 bases that match TRBD1. Germline trimming cut 1 base from V and 6 bases from J; bases unmatched to any gene: 4. The CDR3 has 14 residues. Per the germline V gene, CDR1 is SGHRS and CDR2 is YFSETQ. CDR3: CASSLNTGANEQFF. CDR3 bases: TGCGCCAGCAGCTTGAATACAGGGGCCAATGAGCAGTTCTTC. Together with reference TRBV5-1 and TRBJ2-1, the CDR3 gives the full variable domain: KAGVTQTPRYLIKTRGQQVTLSCSPISGHRSVSWYQQTPGQGLQFLFEYFSETQRNKGNFPGRFSGRQFSNSRSEMNVSTLELGDSALYLCASSLNTGANEQFFGPGTRLTVL.

The chain combines TRBV18 with TRBJ2-5, with 8 bases aligning to TRBD1. The trim removed 3 bases at V and 9 bases at J, leaving 3 bases unmatched. CDR1 is KGHSH, CDR2 LQKENI, per germline. The CDR3 covers 12 residues. CDR3 DNA: TGTGCCAGCTCACCGGACAGGGAGCCCCAGTACTTC. This codes for CASSPDREPQYF.

The sample holds one count of this clone. Other DNA sequences from this sample encode an identical CDR3 as well. The chain combines TRBV7-2 with TRBJ2-7; maybe TRBD1 (6 bases). V dropped 4 bases and J dropped 0 bases, with 10 bases sitting between them. The CDR3 extends over 14 amino acids. CDR1 and CDR2 (germline): SGHTA, FQGNSA. The CDR3 here is CASSSDRSSYEQYF. CDR3 nucleotides: TGTGCCAGCAGCTCCGACAGGAGCTCCTACGAGCAGTACTTC.

The gene calls are TRBV6-6 and TRBJ1-1; D may be TRBD1 (6 bases). CDR3 size: 12 residues. The V and J ends lost 5 bases and 8 bases respectively, with 12 bases between them. Looked up from germline, CDR1 is MNHNY and CDR2 is SVGAGI (reference sequence). CDR3 protein: CASSKRDIEAFF. The CDR3 DNA is TGTGCCAGCAGTAAGCGGGACATCGAAGCTTTCTTT.

The genes are TRBV28 and TRBJ1-5; D is unclear. Germline values: CDR1 MDHEN, CDR2 SYDVKM. Trimming removed 7 bases from V and 4 bases from J, with 14 bases in between. This CDR3 spans 14 amino acids. The CDR3 sequence is CASNLKRVNQPQHF. The CDR3 DNA reads TGTGCCAGCAACCTAAAGAGGGTAAATCAGCCCCAGCATTTT.

This rearrangement joins TRBV29-1 to TRBJ2-1; 13 bases map to TRBD2. Looked up from germline, CDR1 is SQVTM and CDR2 is ANQGSEA. The CDR3 length is 17 residues. J gave up 0 bases and V 7 bases, and 9 bases lay outside the gene matches. This CDR3 is CSGKTSGGARSYNEQFF. The DNA for the CDR3 is TGCAGCGGGAAAACTAGCGGGGGGGCCCGCTCCTACAATGAGCAGTTCTTC.

The chain carries TRBV9 and TRBJ2-7; D might be TRBD1 or TRBD2, each matching 6 bases. CDR1 SGDLS and CDR2 YYNGEE come from the germline V gene. The V end was cut by 4 bases, the J end by 1 base, with 18 bases between. CDR3 length: 16 amino acids. This chain's CDR3 is CASSRGGTGVSYEQYF. CDR3 bases: TGTGCCAGCAGCCGAGGGGGAACGGGGGTATCCTACGAGCAGTACTTC. The variable domain in full, completed from reference TRBV9 and TRBJ2-7, reads DSGVTQTPKHLITATGQRVTLRCSPRSGDLSVYWYQQSLDQGLQFLIQYYNGEERAKGNILERFSAQQFPDLHSELNLSSLELGDSALYFCASSRGGTGVSYEQYFGPGTRLTVT.

The chain is built from TRBV15 and TRBJ2-7; possibly TRBD1 or TRBD2 for D (6 bases each). CDR1 and CDR2 from the germline V gene are LNHNV and YYDKDF (reference sequence). Between the trimmed V and J ends, which lost 0 bases and 2 bases, there was a span of 17 bases. The CDR3 runs 17 residues. The CDR3 DNA sequence: TGTGCCACCAGCAGAGATAGTTGGGGGGCCCTGACCTACGAGCAGTACTTC. As protein: CATSRDSWGALTYEQYF.

The V and J genes are TRBV5-4 and TRBJ2-3, with D perhaps TRBD2 (6 bases). The V gene lost 10 bases and the J gene lost 2 bases, with 11 bases spanning the gap. CDR1 is SGHNT, CDR2 YYREEE, per germline (reference sequence). CDR3 size: 12 residues. The CDR3, as DNA: TGTGCCGGAGGGAGTTCCACAGATACGCAGTATTTT. Protein: CAGGSSTDTQYF.

This chain joins TRBV10-2 and TRBJ2-1, with TRBD2 matching 7 bases. Germline CDR1 is WSHSY and CDR2 is SAAADI. The CDR3 runs to 12 residues. With V trimmed by 7 bases and J by 9 bases, 6 bases remained unmatched. The DNA for the CDR3 is TGCGCCAGCAACCGGGAGGATACTGAGCAGTTCTTC. Encoded protein: CASNREDTEQFF.

The gene calls are TRBV7-2 and TRBJ2-1; weak D call: TRBD2 (6 bases). V was clipped by 3 bases and J by 12 bases, with 15 bases between them. The CDR3 is 13 residues long. The germline V gene has CDR1 SGHTA and CDR2 FQGNSA. CDR3 amino acids: CASSLLELAVQFF. DNA for the CDR3: TGTGCCAGCAGCTTGTTAGAACTAGCCGTGCAGTTCTTC.

V gene TRBV6-5 combines with J gene TRBJ2-1; 8 nucleotides agree with TRBD1. Germline CDR1 is MNHEY and CDR2 is SVGAGI. The V gene end was trimmed by 6 bases and the J gene end by 5 bases; junction bases not matched to a gene: 9. The length of the CDR3 is 15 residues. CDR3: CASSSVTGVNNEQFF. In DNA form, the CDR3 reads TGTGCCAGCAGCTCCGTGACAGGGGTGAACAATGAGCAGTTCTTC.